Below, 7 T cell receptor beta chains from the same sample are listed, as sequenced in a study of blood T cell repertoires in COVID-19. Repertoires were generated with immunoSEQ multiplex PCR, while TCRdb's copy carries only in-frame clones and drops some. The sample carries just over 300,000 clones, roughly 85% recorded once. The sequenced sample consisted of PBMCs or T cells enriched from blood (not recorded which). The receptor set was obtained from a man aged 30-40 years who had recovered from COVID-19.

This sequence joins TRBV7-9 and TRBJ1-6; 7 bases align to TRBD1. The length of the CDR3 is 16 residues. CDR1 and CDR2 (germline): SEHNR, FQNEAQ (reference sequence). V was pared by 1 base and J by 9 bases, with 9 bases of the junction left unmatched. CDR3 residues: CASSLVSDRYSSPLHF. The CDR3 DNA sequence: TGTGCCAGCAGCTTAGTATCGGACAGGTATTCTTCACCCCTCCACTTT.

In its sample, this clone was seen many times. The rearrangement joins TRBV7-9 to TRBJ1-1, with a tentative D call TRBD1 (6 bases). The CDR3 consists of 14 residues. V was pared by 1 base and J by 5 bases, with 11 bases between. Germline values: CDR1 SEHNR, CDR2 FQNEAQ (reference sequence). The CDR3 DNA is TGTGCCAGCAGCTTAGTGGGAGGGGGAACTGAAGCTTTCTTT. It encodes CASSLVGGGTEAFF.

The rearrangement links TRBV6-5 to TRBJ2-7, with 8 bases that match TRBD1. CDR1 and CDR2 (germline): MNHEY, SVGAGI. The CDR3 totals 16 residues. V was pared by 0 bases and J by 6 bases, with 10 bases of the junction left unmatched. CDR3 region: CASSYSWTGKEREQYF. CDR3 in DNA: TGTGCCAGCAGTTACTCGTGGACAGGGAAGGAGCGCGAGCAGTACTTC.

The chain recombines TRBV10-3 with TRBJ1-2; a weak D match, TRBD1 (5 bases). CDR1 is ENHRY and CDR2 is SYGVKD in the germline V gene. The V end was cut by 3 bases, the J end by 4 bases, with 18 bases between. The CDR3 is 16 amino acids. CDR3 nucleotide sequence: TGTGCCATCAGTGATTTTTTTCTGGGGGGGACCTATGGCTACACCTTC. Translating gives CAISDFFLGGTYGYTF.

V is TRBV27 and J is TRBJ1-2; D perhaps matches TRBD1 (6 bases). The CDR3 loop spans 15 amino acids. Germline V gives CDR1 MNHEY, CDR2 SMNVEV (reference sequence). V was cut by 5 bases and J by 6 bases, with 19 bases left in between. The CDR3 DNA follows: TGTGCCAGCAGTCAAAATCTACAGGGTTTTAATGGCTACACCTTC. Its protein product is CASSQNLQGFNGYTF.

This chain joins TRBV20-1 and TRBJ1-1, with 11 nucleotides matching TRBD1. The CDR3 length is 15 residues. Trimming took 6 bases from V and 5 from J; bases not matched to a gene: 11. CDR1 is DFQATT and CDR2 is SNEGSKA in the germline V gene (reference sequence). The CDR3 here is CSASFGTGGGTEAFF. CDR3 sequence (DNA): TGCAGTGCCAGTTTTGGGACAGGGGGAGGAACTGAAGCTTTCTTT.

The genes are TRBV18 and TRBJ2-7, with 7 nucleotides matching TRBD1. This CDR3 spans 15 amino acids. The germline V gene encodes CDR1 KGHSH and CDR2 LQKENI. V dropped 4 bases and J dropped 7; count of bases not matched to a gene: 13. CDR3 loop: CASSQSRDRPTEQYF. The DNA of the CDR3 is TGTGCCAGCTCACAAAGCCGGGACAGACCGACTGAGCAGTACTTC. Full variable domain (remainder filled in from reference TRBV18 and TRBJ2-7): NAGVMQNPRHLVRRRGQEARLRCSPMKGHSHVYWYRQLPEEGLKFMVYLQKENIIDESGMPKERFSAEFPKEGPSILRIQQVVRGDSAAYFCASSQSRDRPTEQYFGPGTRLTVT.